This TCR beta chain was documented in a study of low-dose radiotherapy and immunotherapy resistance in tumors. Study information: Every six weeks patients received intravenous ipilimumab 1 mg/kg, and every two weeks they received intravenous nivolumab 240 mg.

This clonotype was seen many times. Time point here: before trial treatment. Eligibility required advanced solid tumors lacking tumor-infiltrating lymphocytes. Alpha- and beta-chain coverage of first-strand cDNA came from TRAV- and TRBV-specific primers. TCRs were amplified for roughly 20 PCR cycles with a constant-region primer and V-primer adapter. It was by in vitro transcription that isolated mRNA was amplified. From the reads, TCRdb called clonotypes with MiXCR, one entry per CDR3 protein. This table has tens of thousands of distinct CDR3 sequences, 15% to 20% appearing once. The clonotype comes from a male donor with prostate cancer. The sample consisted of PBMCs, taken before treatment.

The CDR3 DNA is TGTGCCAGCAGCTTAGAAGTTAATGAAAAACTGTTTTTT. Amino acid sequence: CASSLEVNEKLFF. J is TRBJ1-4 and V is TRBV7-6, with D unresolved. The CDR3 has 13 residues. Germline values: CDR1 SGHVS, CDR2 FNYEAQ. The V gene lost 1 base and the J gene lost 4 bases, with 4 bases spanning the gap.